This TCR beta chain was sequenced in a study of T cells in Graves' hyperthyroidism and ophthalmopathy. Each diagnosis drew on symptoms, thyroxine, TRAb, thyroid ultrasound and orbital computed tomography findings. This clonotype was seen a few times. The antigen is unknown. Germline V gene data show CDR1 as ENHRY and CDR2 as SYGVKD. CDR3 size: 13 residues. V was clipped by 6 bases and J by 4 bases, with 10 bases between them. Study observations and caveats: By a 13 V-J model, ophthalmopathy was set apart from stable hyperthyroidism. Within blood appeared most thyroid clonotypes that had expanded above 0.001.

Amplification yielded TCR beta CDR3 regions, with RNA transcripts as the source. With the HTBI primer set, the TCR CDR3 went through a first round of RT-PCR. TCRdb re-called the multiplex PCR reads through MiXCR, storing one row per CDR3 protein. The table shows about 740,000 distinct CDR3 sequences, with 14% occurring only once. The specimen sequenced was blood. V and J are TRBV10-3 and TRBJ2-1; a possible D gene is TRBD2 (6 bases). The clonotype was recovered from a woman younger than 35 with Graves' hyperthyroidism. The CDR3 DNA reads TGTGCCATCAGACGGGAGTCATACAATGAGCAGTTCTTC. It yields the protein CAIRRESYNEQFF.